Sequencing of this T cell receptor (beta chain) was carried out in a study of blood T cell repertoires in COVID-19 (dated by TCRdb to between 2020 and 2021). Context from the whole study: Samples covering the acute and convalescent phases of COVID-19 were provided by collaborators in the United States, Italy and Spain. Where HLA class I and class II types were available, the types were taken from metadata supplied by the sample provider, not from assay-based typing. The repertoires were released in a freely available public database intended as a resource for research on the immune response to SARS-CoV-2. Nearly every sample came with metadata listing a de-identified subject ID, COVID-19 status, age in years and sex. Subjects who had been exposed to COVID-19, were actively infected with it, or had recovered from it provided the deeply sampled blood TCRbeta repertoires that made up the dataset. The material from the prospective study consisted of cDNA or gDNA derived from T cells, B-cell-depleted T cells, or PBMCs. The samples were drawn from two sources: the first 160 participants of the ongoing ImmuneRACE study, and 1,200 or so subjects contributed by 6 global collaborators. Broader findings and caveats from the paper: How much clinical and demographic metadata was included differed by source and by participant, and the metadata was provided uncurated.

The CDR3, cysteine through phenylalanine, is 18 amino acids long. This entry keeps only the CDR3 DNA: 54 bases, framed from base 1. Here V drops 0 bases and J drops 0 bases, and the junction holds 8 bases not matched to any gene. The germline V gene sets CDR1 to SGHNT and CDR2 to YENEEA. One collaborating source in Seattle enrolled patients while the patients were actively infected and followed the patients over time throughout the course of disease. The collaborating institutions used their own protocols to collect whole blood in K2EDTA tubes. For TCRbeta analysis, collaborators shipped samples as frozen whole blood, isolated PBMCs, or DNA extracted from either of those sample types. The immunoSEQ Assay, a bias-controlled multiplex PCR, was used to amplify TCRbeta CDR3 regions from genomic DNA. The authors processed their data as follows. The number of nucleated cells in each sample was estimated by amplification of reference gene primers within the assay. To quantify the absolute abundance of each unique TCRbeta CDR3 rearrangement, sequence reads were collapsed and filtered. Productive Simpson clonality was computed per sample as the square root of Simpson's diversity index over productive rearrangements. This is the immuneACCESS table as TCRdb keeps it, with only in-frame sequences that have V and J called. A part of the clones is gone; compared with another copy, unresolved V genes explain less than half, and the rest is unexplained. That table supplies the V and J calls and clone size; D and trimming were determined from the DNA. This sample has about 500,000 clones in its table, and 80% to 90% of those were observed once. Approximately 0.9% of the sample is taken by the ten largest.

Worth noting for this clone: Its antigen is unknown. No much larger clonotype is one base removed from it; base qualities were not supplied.

The rearranged chain carries TRBV11-3 and TRBJ2-4, with 7 junctional bases fitting TRBD1. Sample: peripheral blood. The sequence was collected from a man younger than 35 with COVID-19, enrolled during active disease. The nucleotide sequence is TGTGCCAGCAGCTTAGAAGCCGCGACAGGGATAGCCAAAAACATTCAGTACTTC. This gives the protein CASSLEAATGIAKNIQYF.